This T cell receptor beta chain originates from a study of cytomegalovirus exposure and HLA in healthy donors. General study results and limits: Because they were indistinguishable, some V segments, including TRBV6-2 and TRBV6-3, were excluded. The study listed approximately 170 cytomegalovirus-associated TCR beta chains.

As regards this clone: Its antigen is as yet unknown.

Primers: 60 Vbeta forward and 13 Jbeta reverse. The repertoire was sequenced with immunoSEQ multiplex PCR; TCRdb's copy has only in-frame clones and lacks some. The data show fewer than 250,000 clones, with around four fifths seen just once and 3.5% to 4% held by the top ten. The CDR3 covers 13 residues. V lost 9 bases and J 3 bases, leaving 12 bases between the germline ends. CDR1 and CDR2 (germline): MNHNY, SVGAGI (reference sequence). Sequences were obtained from PBMCs. The source of this sequence is a male donor in good health and CMV-seronegative. The rearrangement links TRBV6-6 to TRBJ2-1; D is perhaps TRBD1 (6 bases). The CDR3 region has the DNA TGTGCCAGTGAGGGGGTCTTCTACAATGAGCAGTTCTTC. It codes for CASEGVFYNEQFF.